Many counts were recorded for the clone carrying this T cell receptor (beta chain). Its specificity is not known. The source of the sample is a study of early T cells in non-severe SARS-CoV-2 infection. As for the study in general: The sequenced material was bulk RNA from unsorted whole blood, and its chains were unpaired.

Study-wide points: VDJdb matching skewed toward anti-spike CD8 responses, missing private and CD4 specificities.

The CDR3 runs 15 residues. V lost 0 bases and J lost 5, with 13 bases in between. Germline CDR1 and CDR2: LGHNA and YSLEER. Each cDNA molecule carried a unique molecular identifier. From the 5' RACE reads, TCRdb called clonotypes with MiXCR, one entry per CDR3 protein. The data contain tens of thousands of distinct CDR3 sequences, approximately 13% of them singletons. This TCR came from an adult who was a healthcare worker with PCR-confirmed SARS-CoV-2 infection or an uninfected control (not recorded which). The chain recombines TRBV4-3 with TRBJ1-2; D is perhaps TRBD1 (5 bases). The sample consisted of whole blood. The CDR3 is CASSQDPNGGYGYTF. CDR3 nucleotide sequence: TGCGCCAGCAGCCAAGATCCGAACGGGGGTTATGGCTACACCTTC.